A single sample is the source of the 6 T cell receptor beta chains below, sequenced in a study of beta chain features in type 1 diabetes. General observations from the study: Shorter TCRB CDR3s, moderately but significantly so, were found in Type 1 diabetes patients in all four CD4+ subsets.

No antigen is known for these receptors. The entirety of the isolated RNA underwent reverse transcription, so expressed TCRB transcripts were sequenced. Sequenced by immunoSEQ multiplex PCR; TCRdb stores in-frame clones only, minus some. This table holds approximately 730,000 clones, roughly 13% found once. The material sequenced was naive CD4+ T cells from blood. Receptor source: a man aged 18 to 30 with type 1 diabetes.

The chain couples TRBV29-1 to TRBJ2-1; weak D call: TRBD1 (5 bases). CDR1 and CDR2 (germline): SQVTM, ANQGSEA. The CDR3 loop spans 14 amino acids. Trimming cost V 3 bases and J 6 bases, with 15 bases left between them. This CDR3 is CSVDPRPGPNEQFF. The CDR3 DNA follows: TGCAGCGTTGATCCCCGTCCAGGGCCCAATGAGCAGTTCTTC.

V gene TRBV7-2 combines with J gene TRBJ1-5; no definite D call. Looked up from germline, CDR1 is SGHTA and CDR2 is FQGNSA. V was cut by 1 base and J by 7 bases, with 8 bases left in between. The CDR3 is 13 residues long. CDR3 nucleotides: TGTGCCAGCAGCTTAGTGAGGTTGCAGCCCCAGCATTTT. Amino acids: CASSLVRLQPQHF.

This chain uses TRBV5-4 with TRBJ2-7, with 7 nucleotides matching TRBD1. The CDR3 extends over 15 amino acids. Germline CDR1 reads SGHNT; CDR2 reads YYREEE (reference sequence). V lost 2 bases and J lost 3; bases outside the gene matches: 8. This CDR3 reads CASSFRGTDFYEQYF. The CDR3 nucleotides read TGTGCCAGCAGCTTCAGGGGGACAGACTTCTACGAGCAGTACTTC.

In this sample, this clone turned up many times. The CDR3 is CASSQAPDGPPGEQFF. The CDR3 nucleotides read TGTGCCAGCAGCCAAGCTCCGGACGGCCCGCCGGGTGAGCAGTTCTTC. V gene TRBV14 combines with J gene TRBJ2-1; D uncertain. Germline CDR1 is SGHDN and CDR2 is FVKESK. The ends were cut back, 1 base at V and 9 bases at J, with 19 bases in the middle. This CDR3 has 16 amino acids.

J is TRBJ1-1 and V is TRBV6-5; perhaps TRBD1 as D (6 bases). The CDR3 consists of 14 residues. V dropped 3 bases and J dropped 5 bases, with 13 bases sitting between them. The germline CDR1 and CDR2 sequences are MNHEY and SVGAGI. CDR3 in amino acids: CASSYFEGGTEAFF. The DNA for the CDR3 is TGTGCCAGCAGTTATTTTGAGGGGGGAACTGAAGCTTTCTTT.

The sample holds a few counts of this clone. The chain couples TRBV30 to TRBJ1-4; D might be TRBD1 (5 bases). Germline V gene lookup returns CDR1 GTSNPN and CDR2 SVGIG (reference sequence). The V and J ends lost 6 bases and 1 base respectively, with 18 bases between them. The CDR3 covers 16 residues. CDR3 DNA: TGTGCCTGTCCTTCACAGAGGGGCAGAACTAATGAAAAACTGTTTTTT. It encodes CACPSQRGRTNEKLFF.